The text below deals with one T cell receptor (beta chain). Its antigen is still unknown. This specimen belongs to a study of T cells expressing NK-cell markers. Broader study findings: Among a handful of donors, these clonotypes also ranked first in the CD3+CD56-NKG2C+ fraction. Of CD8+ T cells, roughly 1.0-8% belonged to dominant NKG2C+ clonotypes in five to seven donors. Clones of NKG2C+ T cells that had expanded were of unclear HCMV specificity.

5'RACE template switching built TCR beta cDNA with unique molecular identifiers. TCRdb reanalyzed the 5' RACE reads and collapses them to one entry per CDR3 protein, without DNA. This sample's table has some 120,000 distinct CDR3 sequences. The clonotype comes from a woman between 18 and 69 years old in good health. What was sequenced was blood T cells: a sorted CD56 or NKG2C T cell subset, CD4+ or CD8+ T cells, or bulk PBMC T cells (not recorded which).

CDR3 sequence reads: CSVEPPRQGFADTQYF. The chain joins TRBV29-1 to TRBJ2-3; absent DNA, TCRdb's TRBD1 call cannot be checked. This CDR3 comprises 16 residues. In germline, CDR1 is SQVTM, CDR2 ANQGSEA.